What follows are 21 T cell receptor beta chains derived from one specimen sequenced in a study of T-cell reconstitution after alpha-beta-depleted transplantation in children. Unique molecular identifiers were used in preparing the TCRbeta library. TCRdb reprocessed the PCR reads with MiXCR, giving one entry per CDR3 protein. This sample yields about 340,000 distinct CDR3 sequences, of which 15% to 20% are seen a single time; roughly 41% belongs to the top ten. The specimen comprised PBMCs, mostly from graft donor cells, sampled 360 days after TCRalphabeta/CD19-depleted stem cell transplant. All receptors derive from a male patient aged 2-15 years who had a stem cell transplant for acute lymphoblastic leukemia, so the T cells may come from the graft donor.

The rearrangement uses TRBV24-1 and TRBJ2-1; D is undetermined. This CDR3 has 15 amino acids. The germline V gene encodes CDR1 KGHDR and CDR2 SFDVKD. V gave up 12 bases and J gave up 0 bases, with 17 bases separating them. The CDR3 sequence is CAPIGRRSSYNEQFF. DNA of the CDR3: TGTGCCCCTATCGGACGAAGGAGCTCCTACAATGAGCAGTTCTTC.

This clonotype was seen a handful of times. This chain links TRBV12-3 or TRBV12-4 with TRBJ1-5; D not resolved. The CDR3 covers 17 residues. Trimming stripped 4 bases from V and 1 base from J, with 17 bases between. The CDR3 is CASSSRRSPISNQPQHF. In DNA form, the CDR3 reads TGTGCCAGCAGTTCCAGGCGGTCCCCGATAAGCAATCAGCCCCAGCATTTT.

The chain is built from TRBV5-1 and TRBJ1-6; 7 bases align to TRBD1. V was clipped by 2 bases and J by 7 bases; unmatched bases: 9. This CDR3 spans 16 amino acids. Germline-derived CDR1 and CDR2 are SGHRS and YFSETQ. CDR3 coding DNA: TGCGCCAGCAGCTTTTCCCCGACAGGGCTAAATTCACCCCTCCACTTT. It codes for CASSFSPTGLNSPLHF.

This clonotype was found many times. The chain is built from TRBV4-3 and TRBJ2-4; 10 bases line up with TRBD2. Germline loops: CDR1 LGHNA, CDR2 YSLEER. J was trimmed by 8 bases and V by 0 bases; bases with no gene match: 13. This CDR3 is built from 18 residues. The CDR3: CASSQEVPSGSVWDIQYF. The CDR3 DNA sequence: TGCGCCAGCAGCCAAGAAGTCCCTAGCGGGAGCGTGTGGGACATTCAGTACTTC.

The sample holds a few counts of this clonotype. The genes are TRBV7-9 and TRBJ2-7; 8 bases are a match to TRBD1. Germline V gives CDR1 SEHNR, CDR2 FQNEAQ (reference sequence). The CDR3 has 15 amino acids. With 5 bases clipped from V and 3 bases from J, the junction kept 9 bases outside the gene matches. The DNA for the CDR3 is TGTGCCAGCAGCCCCGTTGGACAGGGCCTCTACGAGCAGTACTTC. Amino acid sequence: CASSPVGQGLYEQYF.

CDR3: CASSLARGDSEAFF. The CDR3, as DNA: TGTGCCAGCAGCTTAGCCCGGGGCGATAGTGAAGCTTTCTTT. The V and J genes are TRBV7-2 and TRBJ1-1; a weak D match, TRBD1 (5 bases). The CDR3 has 14 residues. V was pared by 0 bases and J by 7 bases, with 12 bases between. In germline, CDR1 is SGHTA, CDR2 FQGNSA.

This clonotype occurred a few times. The gene calls are TRBV29-1 and TRBJ1-2; D unresolved. There are 13 residues in the CDR3. CDR1 and CDR2 from the germline V gene are SQVTM and ANQGSEA. Trimming shortened V by 6 bases and J by 1 base, and 12 bases separated the two germline ends. CDR3 bases: TGCAGCGTAGCGGTTAGTTTTAACTATGGCTACACCTTC. Encoded protein: CSVAVSFNYGYTF.

The rearrangement links TRBV12-3 or TRBV12-4 to TRBJ1-2; weak D call: TRBD1 (5 bases). This CDR3 has 17 amino acids. The germline V and J ends were trimmed by 6 bases and 3 bases, with 23 bases remaining between them. CDR3 nucleotides: TGTGCCAGCAGGCCAGTGAGAGGGGCGCAAATCGACTATGGCTACACCTTC. Translated, it gives CASRPVRGAQIDYGYTF.

This clonotype was picked up one time. The rearrangement uses TRBV4-2 and TRBJ2-7; D might be TRBD1 or TRBD2, each matching 5 bases. The germline V gene has CDR1 LGHNA and CDR2 YNFKEQ. The CDR3 is 12 amino acids. Trimming cost V 4 bases and J 7 bases, with 11 bases left between them. CDR3 region: CASSPGQGEQYF. CDR3 DNA sequence: TGTGCCAGCAGCCCGGGGCAGGGTGAGCAGTACTTC.

The chain couples TRBV12-3 or TRBV12-4 to TRBJ1-4; 8 bases line up with TRBD1. V trimming: 0 bases; J trimming: 8 bases; junction bases outside the gene matches: 8. This CDR3 contains 16 residues. The CDR3: CASSLALDRASEKLFF. CDR3 coding DNA: TGTGCCAGCAGTTTAGCCCTGGACAGGGCGTCCGAAAAACTGTTTTTT.

This clonotype was seen at least ten times. The rearrangement joins TRBV14 to TRBJ2-2; no definite D call. CDR1 and CDR2 from the germline V gene are SGHDN and FVKESK. The length of the CDR3 is 15 residues. V was pared by 2 bases and J by 4 bases, with 11 bases between. The CDR3 DNA sequence: TGTGCCAGCAGCCAACACCCAGCGCGCACCGGGGAGCTGTTTTTT. It translates to CASSQHPARTGELFF.

This clonotype has more than one count but fewer than ten. The chain carries TRBV5-1 and TRBJ1-2, with a weak D call TRBD1 (6 bases). V shed 2 bases and J shed 6 bases, with 11 bases lying between them. CDR1 and CDR2 (germline): SGHRS, YFSETQ. The CDR3 has 13 residues. CDR3 bases: TGCGCCAGCAGCTTATTTTCAGGGGATGGCTACACCTTC. Translated: CASSLFSGDGYTF.

The gene calls are TRBV6-2 or TRBV6-3 and TRBJ1-3; TRBD1 agrees at 10 bases. Germline CDR1 and CDR2: MNHEY and SVGEGT. V shed 6 bases and J 0 bases; nucleotides not matched to a gene: 11. CDR3 length: 18 amino acids. CDR3 sequence (DNA): TGTGCCAGCAGACGCCTCCGGGACAGGGGATACTCTGGAAACACCATATATTTT. Residues: CASRRLRDRGYSGNTIYF.

This clonotype was seen a few times. J is TRBJ2-7 and V is TRBV9; 9 nucleotides agree with TRBD2. The CDR3 runs 16 residues. Trimming cost V 3 bases and J 3 bases; bases outside gene matches: 10. Germline CDR1 reads SGDLS; CDR2 reads YYNGEE. The CDR3 is CASSASGREGFYEQYF. As DNA, the CDR3 is TGTGCCAGCAGCGCCTCCGGGCGGGAGGGGTTCTACGAGCAGTACTTC. Variable domain in full (rest from reference TRBV9 and TRBJ2-7): DSGVTQTPKHLITATGQRVTLRCSPRSGDLSVYWYQQSLDQGLQFLIQYYNGEERAKGNILERFSAQQFPDLHSELNLSSLELGDSALYFCASSASGREGFYEQYFGPGTRLTVT.

This clonotype has at least ten counts. The chain combines TRBV6-5 with TRBJ1-1; TRBD1 agrees at 8 bases. The CDR3 consists of 16 residues. The V and J ends lost 5 bases and 1 base, in that order; junction bases with no gene match: 9. CDR1 is MNHEY and CDR2 is SVGAGI in the germline V gene. Here the CDR3 DNA reads TGTGCCAGCAGTCTGGACAGGGTATTAGGGAACACTGAAGCTTTCTTT. Protein product: CASSLDRVLGNTEAFF.

This clonotype was counted between two and nine times. The rearrangement links TRBV7-2 to TRBJ2-1; TRBD2 agrees at 7 bases. In germline, CDR1 is SGHTA, CDR2 FQGNSA. V was pared by 5 bases and J by 6 bases, with 13 bases of the junction left unmatched. The CDR3 is 16 amino acids. In DNA form, the CDR3 reads TGTGCCAGCAGCCCCTTCGGGGCGGGAGCCCCCAATGAGCAGTTCTTC. Its protein product is CASSPFGAGAPNEQFF.

This clonotype has a handful of counts. The chain employs TRBV19 and TRBJ1-1; D is unclear. V was cut by 7 bases and J by 4 bases, with 13 bases left in between. Germline V CDR1 and CDR2: LNHDA, SQIVND (reference sequence). The CDR3 loop spans 13 amino acids. Here the CDR3 DNA reads TGTGCCAGTAACCCCCGCGGCGGCACTGAAGCTTTCTTT. Encoded protein: CASNPRGGTEAFF.

The V call is TRBV11-2, the J call TRBJ2-1; 9 bases are a match to TRBD2. Trimming cost V 3 bases and J 2 bases; bases outside gene matches: 11. CDR1 and CDR2 from the germline V gene are SGHAT and FQNNGV. The CDR3 has 18 amino acids. CDR3 protein: CASSFRLLSGSPYNEQFF. The CDR3 nucleotides are TGTGCCAGCAGCTTTCGACTCCTTAGCGGGAGCCCCTACAATGAGCAGTTCTTC.

The table lists this clonotype with a few counts. The gene calls are TRBV28 and TRBJ2-7; 12 nucleotides agree with TRBD2. The CDR3 extends over 15 amino acids. The V and J ends lost 5 bases and 6 bases, in that order; junction bases with no gene match: 8. Germline lookup yields CDR1 MDHEN and CDR2 SYDVKM. CDR3 nucleotides: TGTGCCAGCAGTCTGAACCTAGCGGGAGGGGGCGAGCAGTACTTC. Its protein is CASSLNLAGGGEQYF.

The gene calls are TRBV4-3 and TRBJ2-7; D gene uncertain. The germline gives CDR1 LGHNA, CDR2 YSLEER. V lost 1 base and J lost 2, with 6 bases in between. The CDR3 loop spans 13 amino acids. This CDR3 reads CASSQGQTYEQYF. DNA of the CDR3: TGCGCCAGCAGCCAAGGGCAGACCTACGAGCAGTACTTC.

This clonotype was observed at least ten times. The V and J genes are TRBV5-1 and TRBJ2-3, with D maybe TRBD2 (5 bases). The CDR3 spans 14 residues. Between the trimmed V and J ends, which lost 0 bases and 2 bases, there was a span of 7 bases. CDR1 and CDR2 (germline): SGHRS, YFSETQ. In DNA, the CDR3 is TGCGCCAGCAGCTTGGGGGAGCACACAGATACGCAGTATTTT. Protein sequence: CASSLGEHTDTQYF.